This T cell receptor (beta chain) is drawn from a study of OX40 agonist ivuxolimab in advanced cancers. Clones were sequenced by immunoSEQ multiplex PCR, and TCRdb holds only the in-frame ones, with some missing. Counted here are tens of thousands of clones, 80% to 90% occurring once; the ten biggest clones make up approximately 0.92%. Prior autoimmune disease or systemic immunosuppression barred patients. Details on this clone: The target antigen is unknown.

Study-wide results and caveats: Among expanded peripheral T cells, antigen specificity went undetermined. CD8+ T cells averaged more expanded clones than CD4+.

The V end was cut by 0 bases, the J end by 5 bases, with 14 bases between. The CDR3 spans 15 residues. Looked up from germline, CDR1 is SGHDN and CDR2 is FVKESK. The clonotype was recovered from an adult with an advanced solid tumor such as melanoma, head and neck, liver or kidney cancer. The source was CD4+ or CD8+ T cells sorted from blood, collected in a trial of the OX40 agonist ivuxolimab. The genes are TRBV14 and TRBJ2-7; D ambiguous. CDR3 DNA: TGTGCCAGCAGCCAAGATACCAGTCCTAACCACGAGCAGTACTTC. Amino acid sequence: CASSQDTSPNHEQYF.